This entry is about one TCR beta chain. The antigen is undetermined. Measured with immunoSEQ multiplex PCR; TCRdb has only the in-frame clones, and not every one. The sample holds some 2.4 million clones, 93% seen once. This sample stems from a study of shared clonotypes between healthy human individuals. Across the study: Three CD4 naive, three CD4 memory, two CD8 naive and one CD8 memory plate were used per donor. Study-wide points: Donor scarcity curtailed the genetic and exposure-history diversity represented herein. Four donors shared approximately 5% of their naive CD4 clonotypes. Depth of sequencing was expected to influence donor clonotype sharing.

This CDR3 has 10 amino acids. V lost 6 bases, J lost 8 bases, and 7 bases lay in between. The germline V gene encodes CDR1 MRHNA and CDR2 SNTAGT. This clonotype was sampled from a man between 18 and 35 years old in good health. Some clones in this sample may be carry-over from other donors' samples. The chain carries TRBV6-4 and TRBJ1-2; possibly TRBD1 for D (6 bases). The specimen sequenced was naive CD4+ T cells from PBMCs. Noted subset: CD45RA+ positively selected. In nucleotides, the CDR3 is TGTGCCAGCAGCGGACAGGGCTACACCTTC. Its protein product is CASSGQGYTF.